In its sample, the clone carrying this TCR beta chain was seen many times. Previously, flow cytometry had revealed CD8+CD57+ cell expansion in the patients chosen for sequencing. Looked up from germline, CDR1 is SEHNR and CDR2 is FQNEAQ (reference sequence). Trimming left V 3 bases short and J 1 base short, with 16 bases between. CDR3 size: 17 residues. Using genomic DNA as the template, TCR beta VDJ and CDR3 profiling was carried out. TCRdb fed the reads into MiXCR, producing one record per CDR3 protein. The sample lists about 200,000 distinct CDR3 sequences; roughly 50% were seen once. This sample is part of a study of CD8+CD57+ T cells in acquired aplastic anemia. About the research overall: DNA per sorted CD4+ or CD8+ sample ranged about 0.19 to 30 ug, averaging roughly 3.2 ug.

The V gene is TRBV7-9, the J gene TRBJ1-5; a weak D match, TRBD1 (6 bases). The sequencing input was sorted CD4+, CD8+, or CD8+CD57+ T cells (not recorded which) from PBMCs. The source is a human donor with aplastic anemia. The DNA of the CDR3 is TGTGCCAGCAGCTTGGGCCGATGGGGGGCCAGCAATCAGCCCCAGCATTTT. Its translation is CASSLGRWGASNQPQHF.